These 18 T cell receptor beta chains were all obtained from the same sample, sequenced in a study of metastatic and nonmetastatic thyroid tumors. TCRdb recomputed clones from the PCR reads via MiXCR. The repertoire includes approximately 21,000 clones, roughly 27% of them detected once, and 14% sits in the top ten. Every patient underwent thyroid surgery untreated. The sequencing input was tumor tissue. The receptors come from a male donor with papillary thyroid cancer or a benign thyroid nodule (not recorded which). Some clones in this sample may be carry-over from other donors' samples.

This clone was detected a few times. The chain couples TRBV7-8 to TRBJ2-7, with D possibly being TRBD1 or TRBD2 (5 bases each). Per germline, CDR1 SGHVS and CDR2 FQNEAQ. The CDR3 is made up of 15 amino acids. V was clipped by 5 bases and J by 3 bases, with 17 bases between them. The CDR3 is CASSRGEWDVYEQYF. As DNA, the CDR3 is TGTGCCAGCAGCCGGGGTGAATGGGACGTCTACGAGCAGTACTTC.

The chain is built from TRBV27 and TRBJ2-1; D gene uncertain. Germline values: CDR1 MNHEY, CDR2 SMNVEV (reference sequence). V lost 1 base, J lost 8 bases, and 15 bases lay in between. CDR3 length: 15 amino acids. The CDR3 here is CASSLFGGTFDEQFF. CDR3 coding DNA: TGTGCCAGCAGTTTATTTGGCGGAACTTTCGATGAGCAGTTCTTC.

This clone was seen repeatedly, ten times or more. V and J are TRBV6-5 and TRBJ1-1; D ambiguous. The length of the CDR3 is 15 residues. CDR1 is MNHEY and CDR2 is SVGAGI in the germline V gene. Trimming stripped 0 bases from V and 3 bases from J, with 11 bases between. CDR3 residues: CASSYSSSMYTEAFF. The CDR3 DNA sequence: TGTGCCAGCAGTTACTCGTCGTCAATGTACACTGAAGCTTTCTTT.

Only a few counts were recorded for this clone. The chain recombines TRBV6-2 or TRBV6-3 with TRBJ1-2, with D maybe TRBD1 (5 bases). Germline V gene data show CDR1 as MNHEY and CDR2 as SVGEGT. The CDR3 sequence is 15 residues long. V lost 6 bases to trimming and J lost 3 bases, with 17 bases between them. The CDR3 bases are TGTGCCAGCAGCTACCCCCCTCAGGGTGACTATGGCTACACCTTC. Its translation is CASSYPPQGDYGYTF.

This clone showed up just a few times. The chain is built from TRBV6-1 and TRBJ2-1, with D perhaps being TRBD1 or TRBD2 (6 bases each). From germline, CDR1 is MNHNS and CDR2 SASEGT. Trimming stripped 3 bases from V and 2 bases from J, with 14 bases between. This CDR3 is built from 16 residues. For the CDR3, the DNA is TGTGCCAGCAGTGACCCCTCGGGGGCAGCCTACAATGAGCAGTTCTTC. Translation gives CASSDPSGAAYNEQFF.

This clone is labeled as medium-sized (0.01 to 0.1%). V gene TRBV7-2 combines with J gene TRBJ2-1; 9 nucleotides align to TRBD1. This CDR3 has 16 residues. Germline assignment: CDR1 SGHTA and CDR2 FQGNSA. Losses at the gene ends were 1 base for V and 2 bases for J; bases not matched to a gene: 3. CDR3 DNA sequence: TGTGCCAGCAGCTTAGTTGGGACAGGGCCCTACAATGAGCAGTTCTTC. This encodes CASSLVGTGPYNEQFF.

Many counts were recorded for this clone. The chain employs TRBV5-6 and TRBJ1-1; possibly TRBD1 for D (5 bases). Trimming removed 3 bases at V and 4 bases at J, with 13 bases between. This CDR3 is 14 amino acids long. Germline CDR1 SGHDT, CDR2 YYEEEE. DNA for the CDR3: TGTGCCAGCAGCTCGACAGCCTGGAGCACTGAAGCTTTCTTT. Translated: CASSSTAWSTEAFF.

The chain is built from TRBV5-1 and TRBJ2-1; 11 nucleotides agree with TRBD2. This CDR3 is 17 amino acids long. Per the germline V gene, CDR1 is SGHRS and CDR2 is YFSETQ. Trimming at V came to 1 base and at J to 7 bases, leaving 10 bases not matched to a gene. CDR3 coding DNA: TGCGCCAGCAGCTTGACCTCCGGGACTAGCGGAGGGAATGAGCAGTTCTTC. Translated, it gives CASSLTSGTSGGNEQFF.

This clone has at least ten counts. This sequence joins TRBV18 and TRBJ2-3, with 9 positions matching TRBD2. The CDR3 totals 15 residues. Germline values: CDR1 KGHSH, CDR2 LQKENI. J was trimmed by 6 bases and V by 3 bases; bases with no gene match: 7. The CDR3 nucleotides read TGTGCCAGCTCACCGTCCGCGGGAGGGTATGATACGCAGTATTTT. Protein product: CASSPSAGGYDTQYF.

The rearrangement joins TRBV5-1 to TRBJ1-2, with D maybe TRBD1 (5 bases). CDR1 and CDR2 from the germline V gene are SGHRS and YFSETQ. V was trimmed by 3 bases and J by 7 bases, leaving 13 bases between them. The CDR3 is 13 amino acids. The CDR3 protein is CASSSHGTSGYTF. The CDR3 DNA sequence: TGCGCCAGCAGCTCCCACGGGACCAGTGGCTACACCTTC.

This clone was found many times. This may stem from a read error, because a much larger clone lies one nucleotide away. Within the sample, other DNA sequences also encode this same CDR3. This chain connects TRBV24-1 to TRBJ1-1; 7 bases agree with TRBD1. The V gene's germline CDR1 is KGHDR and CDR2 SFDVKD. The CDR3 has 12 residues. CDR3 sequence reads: CAVQGIGTEAFF. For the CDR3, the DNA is TGTGCTGTACAGGGGATCGGCACTGAAGCTTTCTTT.

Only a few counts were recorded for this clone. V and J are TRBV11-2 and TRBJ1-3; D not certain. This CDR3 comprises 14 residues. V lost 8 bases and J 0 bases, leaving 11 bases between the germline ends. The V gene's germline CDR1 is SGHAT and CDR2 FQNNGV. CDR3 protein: CASGNRDSGNTIYF. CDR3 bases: TGTGCCAGCGGGAACAGAGACTCTGGAAACACCATATATTTT. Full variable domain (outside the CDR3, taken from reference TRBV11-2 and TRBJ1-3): EAGVAQSPRYKIIEKRQSVAFWCNPISGHATLYWYQQILGQGPKLLIQFQNNGVVDDSQLPKDRFSAERLKGVDSTLKIQPAKLEDSAVYLCASGNRDSGNTIYFGEGSWLTVV.

This chain's CDR3 is CASRTSSYNEQFF. The CDR3 DNA reads as TGTGCCAGCAGGACTAGCTCCTACAATGAGCAGTTCTTC. V and J are TRBV11-3 and TRBJ2-1; possible D gene TRBD2, 6 bases. Germline CDR1 is SGHNT and CDR2 is YENEEA. The CDR3 totals 13 residues. The V gene lost 6 bases and the J gene lost 0 bases, with 6 bases spanning the gap.

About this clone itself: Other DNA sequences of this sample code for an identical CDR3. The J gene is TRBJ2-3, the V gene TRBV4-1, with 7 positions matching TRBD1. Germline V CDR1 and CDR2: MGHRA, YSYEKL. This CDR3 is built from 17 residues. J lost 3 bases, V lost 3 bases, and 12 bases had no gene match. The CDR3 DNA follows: TGCGCCAGCAGCCAGCCCGTTAGGGGGCCACGGACAGATACGCAGTATTTT. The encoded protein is CASSQPVRGPRTDTQYF.

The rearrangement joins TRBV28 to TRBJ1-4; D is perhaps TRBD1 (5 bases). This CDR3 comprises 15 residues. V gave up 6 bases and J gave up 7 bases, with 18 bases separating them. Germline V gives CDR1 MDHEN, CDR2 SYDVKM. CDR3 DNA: TGTGCCAGCAGCCCCGACAGCCCAAGGGGTGAAAAACTGTTTTTT. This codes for CASSPDSPRGEKLFF. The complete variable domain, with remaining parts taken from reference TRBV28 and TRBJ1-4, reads DVKVTQSSRYLVKRTGEKVFLECVQDMDHENMFWYRQDPGLGLRLIYFSYDVKMKEKGDIPEGYSVSREKKERFSLILESASTNQTSMYLCASSPDSPRGEKLFFGSGTQLSVL.

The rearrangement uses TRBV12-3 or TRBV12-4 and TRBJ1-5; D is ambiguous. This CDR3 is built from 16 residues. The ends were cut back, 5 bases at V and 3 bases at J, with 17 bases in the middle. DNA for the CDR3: TGTGCCAGCAGTCCGGGTAGTCCACTCCCCAATCAGCCCCAGCATTTT. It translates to CASSPGSPLPNQPQHF.

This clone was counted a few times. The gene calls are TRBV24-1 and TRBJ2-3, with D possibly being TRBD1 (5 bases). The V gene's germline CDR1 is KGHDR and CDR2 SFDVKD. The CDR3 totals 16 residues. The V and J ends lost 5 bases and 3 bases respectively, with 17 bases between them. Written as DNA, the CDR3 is TGTGCCACCAGTGTTAAGGGGCAGGGTTGGACAGATACGCAGTATTTT. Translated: CATSVKGQGWTDTQYF.

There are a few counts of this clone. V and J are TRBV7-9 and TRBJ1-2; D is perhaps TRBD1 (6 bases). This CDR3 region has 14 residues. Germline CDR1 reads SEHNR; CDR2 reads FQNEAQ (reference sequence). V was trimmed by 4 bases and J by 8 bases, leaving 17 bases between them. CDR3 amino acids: CASSSDRTWRGYTF. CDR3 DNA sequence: TGTGCCAGCAGCTCCGACAGGACCTGGAGGGGCTACACCTTC.